This T cell receptor beta chain derives from a study of T-cell reconstitution after alpha-beta-depleted transplantation in children. This clonotype was seen a few times. Preparing the TCRbeta library involved the use of unique molecular identifiers. From the PCR reads, TCRdb called clonotypes with MiXCR, one entry per CDR3 protein. The sample yields roughly 310,000 distinct CDR3 sequences, about a quarter seen once. The CDR3 length is 12 residues. J gave up 5 bases and V 4 bases, and 1 base lay outside the gene matches. Germline lookup yields CDR1 ENHRY and CDR2 SYGVKD. The J gene is TRBJ1-2, the V gene TRBV10-3; 7 positions agree with TRBD1. This sample comprised PBMCs, mostly from graft donor cells, obtained 180 days after TCRalphabeta/CD19-depleted stem cell transplant. The origin of this receptor is a male patient aged 10-17 years who had a stem cell transplant for acute lymphoblastic leukemia, so the T cells may come from the graft donor. The CDR3 DNA reads TGTGCCATCAGTGGACAGGGATATGGCTACACCTTC. Amino acid sequence: CAISGQGYGYTF.